The T cell receptor (beta chain) under discussion was sequenced for a study of T cells after yellow fever vaccination. Across the study: The fractions with low cell numbers were processed using SMART-Seq v4 Ultra Low Input.

TCRdb reprocessed the 5' RACE reads via MiXCR and lists one record per CDR3 protein. The sample consists of 250,000 to 300,000 distinct CDR3 sequences, about 5.2% of them appearing once. This clonotype occurred many times. This CDR3 region has 15 residues. Germline CDR1 reads MGHRA; CDR2 reads YSYEKL. V shed 1 base, J shed 7 bases, and the junction held 8 bases outside the gene matches. This receptor was identified in a man aged 18 to 29 who received the YFV17D yellow fever vaccine. V usage is TRBV4-1 and J usage is TRBJ2-3; 7 positions match TRBD1. Sequenced here: CD4+ T cells sorted from PBMCs, sampled on the day of the yellow fever booster vaccination. The CDR3 DNA follows: TGCGCCAGCAGCCAAGTTACAGGGGCTGTGAATACGCAGTATTTT. It is translated as CASSQVTGAVNTQYF.